This T cell receptor (beta chain) was profiled in a study of CD8 T cell repertoires and HIV-1 epitope variants. As for the study in general: The baseline condition was 1M T cells left uncultured.

Data came from immunoSEQ multiplex PCR; TCRdb stores just in-frame clones and leaves some out. The data show about 4,800 clones, around 69% seen once. The ends lost 3 bases at V and 7 bases at J; junction bases unmatched: 9. This CDR3 has 16 amino acids. The germline V gene encodes CDR1 LNHDA and CDR2 SQIVND (reference sequence). Notes on this clone: The antigen remains undetermined.

The V gene is TRBV19, the J gene TRBJ2-2, with 9 positions matching TRBD2. The sample consisted of cultured CD8+ T cells derived from PBMCs. This TCR derives from a male donor with HIV. CDR3 in DNA: TGTGCCAGTAGTATGGTTCGCGGGGGGGCCTACGGGGAGCTGTTTTTT. Amino acid sequence: CASSMVRGGAYGELFF.